Presented here are 25 T cell receptor beta chains from one specimen sequenced in a study of blood T cell repertoires in COVID-19. The table came from immunoSEQ multiplex PCR; TCRdb's copy has only in-frame clones and leaves some out. This table holds 220,000 or so clones, around 86% found once. The sample taken for sequencing was PBMCs or T cells enriched from blood (not recorded which). Receptors originate from a woman aged 50 to 60 who had recovered from COVID-19.

The chain is built from TRBV11-3 and TRBJ1-2; 9 bases fit TRBD1. Germline V gene sequence: CDR1 SGHNT, CDR2 YENEEA. The V gene end was trimmed by 5 bases and the J gene end by 4 bases; junction bases not matched to a gene: 11. The CDR3 consists of 16 residues. Here the CDR3 reads CASSPGTGFGAYGYTF. CDR3 coding DNA: TGTGCCAGCAGCCCCGGGACAGGGTTCGGGGCCTATGGCTACACCTTC.

The chain is built from TRBV4-3 and TRBJ1-1; D is undetermined. The CDR3 covers 17 residues. The V gene lost 4 bases and the J gene lost 0 bases, with 18 bases spanning the gap. Looked up from germline, CDR1 is LGHNA and CDR2 is YSLEER. CDR3 region: CASSRFPFGEMNTEAFF. CDR3 nucleotides: TGCGCCAGCAGCCGTTTCCCCTTCGGGGAAATGAACACTGAAGCTTTCTTT.

The chain combines TRBV2 with TRBJ1-4, with a possible D match to TRBD1 (5 bases). Trimming stripped 6 bases from V and 7 bases from J, with 21 bases between. CDR1 is SNHLY and CDR2 is FYNNEI in the germline V gene. The CDR3 is made up of 16 amino acids. The chain's CDR3 is CASRALSGGVLEKLFF. The CDR3 DNA reads TGTGCCAGCAGGGCCCTCAGTGGGGGGGTCCTTGAAAAACTGTTTTTT.

This clone was recorded many times. This chain uses TRBV7-6 with TRBJ1-3; no reliable D call. V lost 0 bases to trimming and J lost 5 bases, with 5 bases between them. Per germline, CDR1 SGHVS and CDR2 FNYEAQ. The CDR3 sequence is 13 residues long. In DNA, the CDR3 is TGTGCCAGCAGCTTAGCCCCCAGAAACACCATATATTTT. Protein product: CASSLAPRNTIYF.

V and J are TRBV30 and TRBJ2-1, with D possibly matching TRBD2 (6 bases). Germline CDR1 GTSNPN, CDR2 SVGIG (reference sequence). Trimming took 5 bases from V and 8 from J, leaving 13 bases between them. The CDR3 consists of 12 residues. CDR3: CAWEGRRDEQFF. Here the CDR3 DNA reads TGTGCCTGGGAGGGGAGGAGGGATGAGCAGTTCTTC. The complete variable domain, with remaining parts taken from reference TRBV30 and TRBJ2-1, reads SQTIHQWPATLVQPVGSPLSLECTVEGTSNPNLYWYRQAAGRGLQLLFYSVGIGQISSEVPQNLSASRPQDRQFILSSKKLLLSDSGFYLCAWEGRRDEQFFGPGTRLTVL.

V gene TRBV7-2 combines with J gene TRBJ1-2; D uncertain. The CDR3 sequence is 16 residues long. The V end lost 4 bases, the J end lost 0 bases, and 15 bases lay between the germline ends. Germline lookup yields CDR1 SGHTA and CDR2 FQGNSA. Here the CDR3 DNA reads TGTGCCAGCAGCTCCGTTTTAGTTAAATCTAACTATGGCTACACCTTC. This codes for CASSSVLVKSNYGYTF.

The rearrangement links TRBV11-2 to TRBJ2-7; D is unresolved. This CDR3 spans 15 amino acids. Per germline, CDR1 SGHAT and CDR2 FQNNGV. Trimming stripped 0 bases from V and 8 bases from J, with 17 bases between. The CDR3 sequence: CASSLDETPRGKQYF. The CDR3 DNA sequence: TGTGCCAGCAGCTTAGACGAAACCCCCCGAGGCAAGCAGTACTTC.

The chain is built from TRBV6-6 and TRBJ2-7; the D is unclear. Germline V gene data show CDR1 as MNHNY and CDR2 as SVGAGI (reference sequence). The V and J ends lost 4 bases and 3 bases respectively, with 13 bases between them. The CDR3 runs to 14 residues. CDR3 nucleotide sequence: TGTGCCAGCAGTTCCAGACTGAAGCACTACGAGCAGTACTTC. Amino acids: CASSSRLKHYEQYF.

The gene calls are TRBV3-1 (or the pseudogene TRBV3-2) and TRBJ1-2; TRBD1 agrees at 9 bases. The CDR3 contains 15 residues. J was trimmed by 5 bases and V by 0 bases; bases with no gene match: 4. Looked up from germline, CDR1 is LGHDT and CDR2 is YNNKEL (reference sequence). CDR3 in amino acids: CASSQDGTGMYGYTF. CDR3 DNA sequence: TGTGCCAGCAGCCAAGACGGGACAGGGATGTATGGCTACACCTTC.

This clone was picked up many times. The chain carries TRBV6-5 and TRBJ2-3; 7 bases agree with TRBD2. CDR3 length equals 13 residues. Trimming removed 8 bases from V and 8 bases from J; junction bases left unmatched: 10. Per germline, CDR1 MNHEY and CDR2 SVGAGI. The CDR3 sequence is CASGGEAGTTQYF. The CDR3 nucleotides read TGTGCCAGCGGGGGGGAGGCCGGGACTACGCAGTATTTT.

Concerning this clone itself: Sequence at one end of the junction differs from germline and may be a read error. The chain uses TRBV6-5 and TRBJ2-5; 8 positions match TRBD1. Per the germline V gene, CDR1 is MNHEY and CDR2 is SVGAGI. This CDR3 has 13 amino acids. The CDR3 loop reads CATSQVAGGQANF. The DNA of the CDR3 is TGTGCCACCTCTCAAGTCGCAGGGGGCCAAGCGAACTTC.

The V call is TRBV3-1 (or the pseudogene TRBV3-2), the J call TRBJ2-3, with D perhaps TRBD1 (5 bases). Germline V gene sequence: CDR1 LGHDT, CDR2 YNNKEL (reference sequence). V shed 5 bases and J shed 4 bases, with 16 bases lying between them. This CDR3 has 15 residues. This CDR3 reads CASSSRSPGSDTQYF. The CDR3 DNA sequence: TGTGCCAGCAGCTCCCGGTCCCCAGGGTCAGATACGCAGTATTTT.

This clone showed up just a few times. The V call is TRBV28, the J call TRBJ1-2, with D unclear. The CDR3 length is 16 residues. The V gene's germline CDR1 is MDHEN and CDR2 SYDVKM. The V and J ends lost 1 base and 0 bases respectively, with 12 bases between them. Here the CDR3 DNA reads TGTGCCAGCAGTTTATTCCGGGTCGGGGCTAACTATGGCTACACCTTC. Its translation: CASSLFRVGANYGYTF.

This rearrangement joins TRBV5-5 to TRBJ1-5, with D possibly matching TRBD1 (6 bases). Germline values: CDR1 SGHKS, CDR2 YYEKEE (reference sequence). This CDR3 has 15 residues. V was shortened by 1 base and J by 2 bases, with 10 bases between the two germline ends. CDR3 nucleotides: TGTGCCAGCAGCTTGATGGGGGCCGGCAATCAGCCCCAGCATTTT. Its protein product is CASSLMGAGNQPQHF.

V usage is TRBV4-1 and J usage is TRBJ2-1; D is perhaps TRBD1 (6 bases). V lost 2 bases and J lost 4, with 12 bases in between. The CDR3 has 15 amino acids. CDR1 is MGHRA, CDR2 YSYEKL, per germline. The CDR3 loop reads CASSQPQGGYNEQFF. The DNA of the CDR3 is TGCGCCAGCAGCCAACCACAGGGCGGGTACAATGAGCAGTTCTTC.

For the CDR3, the DNA is TGTGCCAGCAGCCCTGGAGGGACCCAGTACTTC. Translation gives CASSPGGTQYF. The V and J genes are TRBV14 and TRBJ2-5, with D possibly TRBD2 on 5 matching bases. CDR3 size: 11 residues. The germline CDR1 and CDR2 sequences are SGHDN and FVKESK. Trimming pared 4 bases from V and 7 bases from J, leaving 7 bases between.

This clone was detected once. This chain uses TRBV9 with TRBJ2-3, with 9 bases aligning to TRBD1. The junction had 2 bases not matched to a gene; V was cut back by 2 bases and J by 4 bases. Germline V gene sequence: CDR1 SGDLS, CDR2 YYNGEE. The CDR3 has 14 residues. In nucleotides, the CDR3 is TGTGCCAGCAGCGTTAGACAGGGGGCAGATACGCAGTATTTT. Residues: CASSVRQGADTQYF.

The chain has TRBV7-3 and TRBJ2-1; 10 nucleotides line up with TRBD2. The junction had 5 bases not matched to a gene; V was cut back by 5 bases and J by 7 bases. Germline V gene sequence: CDR1 SGHTA, CDR2 FQGTGA. The length of the CDR3 is 14 residues. In nucleotides, the CDR3 is TGTGCCAGCAGCAGAGCGGGAGGGCCAAATGAGCAGTTCTTC. It yields the protein CASSRAGGPNEQFF.

The chain uses TRBV7-9 and TRBJ1-5; D is undetermined. CDR1 and CDR2 from the germline V gene are SEHNR and FQNEAQ (reference sequence). The CDR3 extends over 12 amino acids. V lost 0 bases to trimming and J lost 11 bases, with 8 bases between them. The CDR3 sequence is CASSLADGTQHF. The CDR3 DNA is TGTGCCAGCAGCTTAGCGGACGGGACCCAGCATTTT. The full variable domain, with the rest looked up from reference TRBV7-9 and TRBJ1-5, is DTGVSQNPRHKITKRGQNVTFRCDPISEHNRLYWYRQTLGQGPEFLTYFQNEAQLEKSRLLSDRFSAERPKGSFSTLEIQRTEQGDSAMYLCASSLADGTQHFGDGTRLSIL.

The chain has TRBV7-3 and TRBJ2-3, with D maybe TRBD1 (5 bases). The CDR3 has 15 amino acids. V shed 1 base and J shed 3 bases, with 11 bases lying between them. Germline V CDR1 and CDR2: SGHTA, FQGTGA. The CDR3 nucleotides are TGTGCCAGCAGCTTAATTGCAGGGAAAACAGATACGCAGTATTTT. It yields the protein CASSLIAGKTDTQYF. Drawing the rest from reference TRBV7-3 and TRBJ2-3, the complete variable domain is GAGVSQTPSNKVTEKGKYVELRCDPISGHTALYWYRQSLGQGPEFLIYFQGTGAADDSGLPNDRFFAVRPEGSVSTLKIQRTERGDSAVYLCASSLIAGKTDTQYFGPGTRLTVL.

The chain has TRBV6-5 and TRBJ2-5; perhaps TRBD2 as D (6 bases). V shed 6 bases and J shed 7 bases, with 18 bases lying between them. The CDR3 is made up of 14 amino acids. The germline CDR1 and CDR2 sequences are MNHEY and SVGAGI. The CDR3 coding sequence is TGTGCCAGCAGCCCGGGGGTCCAGGGTGGGACCCAGTACTTC. It encodes CASSPGVQGGTQYF.

V and J are TRBV27 and TRBJ1-2, with TRBD1 identical over 7 bases. V lost 6 bases, J lost 3 bases, and 16 bases stayed unmatched. The CDR3 covers 17 residues. Germline V lookup: CDR1 MNHEY, CDR2 SMNVEV (reference sequence). The CDR3 protein is CASRRKGAGGGDYGYTF. DNA for the CDR3: TGTGCCAGCAGGAGGAAGGGGGCCGGAGGAGGAGACTATGGCTACACCTTC.

This sequence joins TRBV6-5 and TRBJ2-5, with D perhaps matching TRBD1 (6 bases). Germline loops: CDR1 MNHEY, CDR2 SVGAGI. The V end lost 6 bases, the J end lost 2 bases, and 10 bases lay between the germline ends. The CDR3 is 13 amino acids. The CDR3 region is CASSTGRQETQYF. As DNA, the CDR3 is TGTGCCAGCAGCACAGGGAGACAAGAGACCCAGTACTTC.

The rearrangement uses TRBV9 and TRBJ2-5; tentatively, D is TRBD2 (6 bases). The CDR3 is made up of 15 amino acids. Germline CDR1 reads SGDLS; CDR2 reads YYNGEE. V dropped 0 bases and J dropped 2 bases, with 11 bases sitting between them. This CDR3 reads CASSVGASDQETQYF. CDR3 bases: TGTGCCAGCAGCGTAGGGGCTAGCGATCAAGAGACCCAGTACTTC.

The CDR3 region has the DNA TGTGCCAGCAGTCGCCTCAGTCCGGGACAAGAGATGAGGGCTTTCTTT. Its translation: CASSRLSPGQEMRAFF. The V gene is TRBV6-2 or TRBV6-3, the J gene TRBJ1-1, with a possible D match to TRBD1 (6 bases). The CDR3 extends over 16 amino acids. V was trimmed by 5 bases and J by 11 bases, leaving 27 bases between them. Germline-derived CDR1 and CDR2 are MNHEY and SVGEGT.